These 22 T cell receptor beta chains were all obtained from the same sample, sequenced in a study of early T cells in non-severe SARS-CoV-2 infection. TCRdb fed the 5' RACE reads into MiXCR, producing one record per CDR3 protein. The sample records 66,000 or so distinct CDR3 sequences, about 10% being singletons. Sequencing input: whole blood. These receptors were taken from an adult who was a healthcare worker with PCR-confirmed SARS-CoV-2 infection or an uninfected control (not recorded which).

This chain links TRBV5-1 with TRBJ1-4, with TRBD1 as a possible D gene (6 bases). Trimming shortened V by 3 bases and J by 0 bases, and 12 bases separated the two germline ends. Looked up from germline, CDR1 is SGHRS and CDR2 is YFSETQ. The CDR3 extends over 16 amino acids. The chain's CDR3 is CASSSLGGATNEKLFF. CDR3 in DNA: TGCGCCAGCAGCTCCCTAGGGGGGGCAACTAATGAAAAACTGTTTTTT.

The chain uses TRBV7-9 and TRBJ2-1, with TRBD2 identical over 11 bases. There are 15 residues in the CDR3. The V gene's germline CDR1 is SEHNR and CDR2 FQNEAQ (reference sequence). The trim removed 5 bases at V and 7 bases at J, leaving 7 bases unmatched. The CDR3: CASSVSGGARNEQFF. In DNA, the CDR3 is TGTGCCAGCAGCGTTAGCGGGGGGGCCAGGAATGAGCAGTTCTTC. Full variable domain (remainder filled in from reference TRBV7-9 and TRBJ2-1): DTGVSQNPRHKITKRGQNVTFRCDPISEHNRLYWYRQTLGQGPEFLTYFQNEAQLEKSRLLSDRFSAERPKGSFSTLEIQRTEQGDSAMYLCASSVSGGARNEQFFGPGTRLTVL.

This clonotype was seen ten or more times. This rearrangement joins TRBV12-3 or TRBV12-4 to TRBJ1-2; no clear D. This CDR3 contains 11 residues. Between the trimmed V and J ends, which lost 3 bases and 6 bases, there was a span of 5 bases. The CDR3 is CASSFGDGYTF. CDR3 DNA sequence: TGTGCCAGCAGTTTCGGAGATGGCTACACCTTC.

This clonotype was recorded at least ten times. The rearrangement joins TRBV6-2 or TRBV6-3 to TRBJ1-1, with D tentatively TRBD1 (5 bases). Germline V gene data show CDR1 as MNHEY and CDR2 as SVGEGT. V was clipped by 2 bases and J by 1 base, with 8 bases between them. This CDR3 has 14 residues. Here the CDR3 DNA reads TGTGCCAGCAGTTACGGAACAGGGAACACTGAAGCTTTCTTT. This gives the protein CASSYGTGNTEAFF.

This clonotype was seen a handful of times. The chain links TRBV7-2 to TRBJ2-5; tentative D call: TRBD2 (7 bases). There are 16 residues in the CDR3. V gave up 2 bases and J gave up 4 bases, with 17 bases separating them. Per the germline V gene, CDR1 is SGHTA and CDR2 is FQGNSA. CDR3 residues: CASSLRGSGEVETQYF. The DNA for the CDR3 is TGTGCCAGCAGCTTAAGGGGGAGCGGGGAGGTAGAGACCCAGTACTTC.

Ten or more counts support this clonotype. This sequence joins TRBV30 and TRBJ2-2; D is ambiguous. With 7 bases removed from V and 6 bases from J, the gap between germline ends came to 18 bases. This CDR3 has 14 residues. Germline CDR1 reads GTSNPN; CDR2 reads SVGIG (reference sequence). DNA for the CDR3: TGTGCCTACACACCCCCCACAGCCTCCGGGGAGCTGTTTTTT. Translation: CAYTPPTASGELFF.

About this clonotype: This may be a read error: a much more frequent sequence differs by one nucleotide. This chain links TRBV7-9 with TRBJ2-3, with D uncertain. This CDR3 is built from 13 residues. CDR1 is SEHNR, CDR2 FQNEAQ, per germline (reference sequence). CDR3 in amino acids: CVSSIVRTDTQYF. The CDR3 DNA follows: TGTGTCAGCAGCATCGTACGAACAGATACGCAGTATTTT.

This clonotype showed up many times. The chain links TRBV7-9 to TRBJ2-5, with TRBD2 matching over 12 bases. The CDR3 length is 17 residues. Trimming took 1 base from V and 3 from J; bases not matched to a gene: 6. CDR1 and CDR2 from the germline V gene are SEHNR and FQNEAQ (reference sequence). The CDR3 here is CASSLGWTSGVKETQYF. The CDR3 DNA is TGTGCCAGCAGCTTAGGCTGGACTAGCGGGGTGAAAGAGACCCAGTACTTC.

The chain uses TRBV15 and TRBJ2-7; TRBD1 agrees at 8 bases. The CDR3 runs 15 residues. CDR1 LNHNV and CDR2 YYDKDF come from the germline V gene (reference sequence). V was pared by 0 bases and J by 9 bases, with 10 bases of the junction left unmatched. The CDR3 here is CATSRDLGQGAGQYF. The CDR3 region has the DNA TGTGCCACCAGCAGAGACTTGGGGCAGGGGGCAGGGCAGTACTTC.

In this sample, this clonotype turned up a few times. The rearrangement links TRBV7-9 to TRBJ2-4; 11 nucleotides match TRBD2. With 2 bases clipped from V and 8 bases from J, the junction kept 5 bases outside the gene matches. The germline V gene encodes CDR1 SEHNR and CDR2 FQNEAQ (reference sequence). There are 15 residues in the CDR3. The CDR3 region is CASSLSSGGLDIQYF. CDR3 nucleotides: TGTGCCAGCAGCTTATCTAGCGGGGGGTTAGACATTCAGTACTTC. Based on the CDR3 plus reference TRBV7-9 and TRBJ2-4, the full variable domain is DTGVSQNPRHKITKRGQNVTFRCDPISEHNRLYWYRQTLGQGPEFLTYFQNEAQLEKSRLLSDRFSAERPKGSFSTLEIQRTEQGDSAMYLCASSLSSGGLDIQYFGAGTRLSVL.

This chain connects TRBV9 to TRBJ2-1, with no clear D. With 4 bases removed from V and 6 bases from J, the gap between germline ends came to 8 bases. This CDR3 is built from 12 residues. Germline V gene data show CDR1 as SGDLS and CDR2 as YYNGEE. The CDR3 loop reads CASSWSSNEQFF. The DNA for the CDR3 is TGTGCCAGCAGCTGGTCGAGCAATGAGCAGTTCTTC. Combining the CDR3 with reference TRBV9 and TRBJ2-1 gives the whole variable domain DSGVTQTPKHLITATGQRVTLRCSPRSGDLSVYWYQQSLDQGLQFLIQYYNGEERAKGNILERFSAQQFPDLHSELNLSSLELGDSALYFCASSWSSNEQFFGPGTRLTVL.

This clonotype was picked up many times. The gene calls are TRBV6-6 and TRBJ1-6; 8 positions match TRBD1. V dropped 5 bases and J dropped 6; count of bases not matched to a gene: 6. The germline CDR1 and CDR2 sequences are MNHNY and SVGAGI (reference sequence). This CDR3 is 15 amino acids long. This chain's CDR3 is CASSGRTGRNSPLHF. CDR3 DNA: TGTGCCAGCAGTGGACGGACAGGGCGTAATTCACCCCTCCACTTT.

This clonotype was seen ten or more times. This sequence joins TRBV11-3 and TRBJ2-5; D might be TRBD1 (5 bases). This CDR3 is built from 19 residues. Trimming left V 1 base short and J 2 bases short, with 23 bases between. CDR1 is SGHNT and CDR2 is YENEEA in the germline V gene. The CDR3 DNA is TGTGCCAGCAGCTTAGTTAGGCGCATGAACTCAGGGCCTCAAGAGACCCAGTACTTC. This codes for CASSLVRRMNSGPQETQYF.

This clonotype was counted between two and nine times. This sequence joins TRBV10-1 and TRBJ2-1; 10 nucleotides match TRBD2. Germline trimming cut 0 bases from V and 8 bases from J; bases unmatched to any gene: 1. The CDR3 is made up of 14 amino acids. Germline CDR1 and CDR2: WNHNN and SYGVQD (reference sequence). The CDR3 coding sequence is TGCGCCAGCAGTGAGTCGGGACTAGCGTATGAGCAGTTCTTC. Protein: CASSESGLAYEQFF.

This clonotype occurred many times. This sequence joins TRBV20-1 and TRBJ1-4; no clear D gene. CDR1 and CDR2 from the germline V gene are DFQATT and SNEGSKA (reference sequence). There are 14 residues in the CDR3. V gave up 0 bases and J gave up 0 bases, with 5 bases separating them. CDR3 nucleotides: TGCAGTGCTAGAGACGGCACAACTAATGAAAAACTGTTTTTT. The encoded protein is CSARDGTTNEKLFF.

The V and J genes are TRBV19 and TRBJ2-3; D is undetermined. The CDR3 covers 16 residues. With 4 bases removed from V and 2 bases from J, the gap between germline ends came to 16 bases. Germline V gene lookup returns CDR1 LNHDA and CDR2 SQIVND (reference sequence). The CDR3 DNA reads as TGTGCCAGTAGTAAACCTAGTGCGGCCCTCACAGATACGCAGTATTTT. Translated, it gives CASSKPSAALTDTQYF.

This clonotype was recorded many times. DNA of the CDR3: TGTGCCAGCAGTTTTCAGCGGAATGAGCAGTTCTTC. It specifies CASSFQRNEQFF. The chain recombines TRBV12-3 or TRBV12-4 with TRBJ2-1; D possibly corresponds to TRBD2 (5 bases). The CDR3 has 12 residues. V was clipped by 3 bases and J by 7 bases, with 7 bases between them.

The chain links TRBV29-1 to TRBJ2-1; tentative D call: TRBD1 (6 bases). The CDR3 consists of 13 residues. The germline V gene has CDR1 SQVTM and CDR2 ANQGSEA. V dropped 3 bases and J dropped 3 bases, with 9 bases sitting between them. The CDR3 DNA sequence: TGCAGCGTTGACAGGGGATACTACAATGAGCAGTTCTTC. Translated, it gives CSVDRGYYNEQFF.

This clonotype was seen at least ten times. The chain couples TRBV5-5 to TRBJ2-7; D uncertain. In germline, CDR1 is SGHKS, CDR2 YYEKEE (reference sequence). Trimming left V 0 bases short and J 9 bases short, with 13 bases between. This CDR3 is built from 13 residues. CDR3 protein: CASSLERPVVQYF. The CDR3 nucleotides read TGTGCCAGCAGCTTGGAAAGACCTGTGGTGCAGTACTTC.

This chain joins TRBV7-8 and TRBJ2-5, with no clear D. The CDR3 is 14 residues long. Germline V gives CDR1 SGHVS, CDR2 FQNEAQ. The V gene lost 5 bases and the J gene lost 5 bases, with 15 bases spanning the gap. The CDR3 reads CASSPRPAKETQYF. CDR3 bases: TGTGCCAGCAGCCCCCGACCAGCGAAGGAGACCCAGTACTTC.

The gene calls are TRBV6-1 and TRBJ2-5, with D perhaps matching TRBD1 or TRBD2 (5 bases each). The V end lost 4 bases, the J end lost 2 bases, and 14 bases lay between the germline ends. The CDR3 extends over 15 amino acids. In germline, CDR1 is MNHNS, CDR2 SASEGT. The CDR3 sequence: CASSVDSGKQETQYF. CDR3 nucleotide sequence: TGTGCCAGCAGTGTTGACAGCGGCAAACAAGAGACCCAGTACTTC.

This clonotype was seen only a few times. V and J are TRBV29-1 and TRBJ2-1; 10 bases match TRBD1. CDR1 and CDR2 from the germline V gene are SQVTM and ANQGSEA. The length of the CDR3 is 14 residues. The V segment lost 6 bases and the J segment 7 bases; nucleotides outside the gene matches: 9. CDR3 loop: CSVRDRGLWNEQFF. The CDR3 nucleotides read TGCAGCGTCAGAGACAGGGGGCTCTGGAATGAGCAGTTCTTC.